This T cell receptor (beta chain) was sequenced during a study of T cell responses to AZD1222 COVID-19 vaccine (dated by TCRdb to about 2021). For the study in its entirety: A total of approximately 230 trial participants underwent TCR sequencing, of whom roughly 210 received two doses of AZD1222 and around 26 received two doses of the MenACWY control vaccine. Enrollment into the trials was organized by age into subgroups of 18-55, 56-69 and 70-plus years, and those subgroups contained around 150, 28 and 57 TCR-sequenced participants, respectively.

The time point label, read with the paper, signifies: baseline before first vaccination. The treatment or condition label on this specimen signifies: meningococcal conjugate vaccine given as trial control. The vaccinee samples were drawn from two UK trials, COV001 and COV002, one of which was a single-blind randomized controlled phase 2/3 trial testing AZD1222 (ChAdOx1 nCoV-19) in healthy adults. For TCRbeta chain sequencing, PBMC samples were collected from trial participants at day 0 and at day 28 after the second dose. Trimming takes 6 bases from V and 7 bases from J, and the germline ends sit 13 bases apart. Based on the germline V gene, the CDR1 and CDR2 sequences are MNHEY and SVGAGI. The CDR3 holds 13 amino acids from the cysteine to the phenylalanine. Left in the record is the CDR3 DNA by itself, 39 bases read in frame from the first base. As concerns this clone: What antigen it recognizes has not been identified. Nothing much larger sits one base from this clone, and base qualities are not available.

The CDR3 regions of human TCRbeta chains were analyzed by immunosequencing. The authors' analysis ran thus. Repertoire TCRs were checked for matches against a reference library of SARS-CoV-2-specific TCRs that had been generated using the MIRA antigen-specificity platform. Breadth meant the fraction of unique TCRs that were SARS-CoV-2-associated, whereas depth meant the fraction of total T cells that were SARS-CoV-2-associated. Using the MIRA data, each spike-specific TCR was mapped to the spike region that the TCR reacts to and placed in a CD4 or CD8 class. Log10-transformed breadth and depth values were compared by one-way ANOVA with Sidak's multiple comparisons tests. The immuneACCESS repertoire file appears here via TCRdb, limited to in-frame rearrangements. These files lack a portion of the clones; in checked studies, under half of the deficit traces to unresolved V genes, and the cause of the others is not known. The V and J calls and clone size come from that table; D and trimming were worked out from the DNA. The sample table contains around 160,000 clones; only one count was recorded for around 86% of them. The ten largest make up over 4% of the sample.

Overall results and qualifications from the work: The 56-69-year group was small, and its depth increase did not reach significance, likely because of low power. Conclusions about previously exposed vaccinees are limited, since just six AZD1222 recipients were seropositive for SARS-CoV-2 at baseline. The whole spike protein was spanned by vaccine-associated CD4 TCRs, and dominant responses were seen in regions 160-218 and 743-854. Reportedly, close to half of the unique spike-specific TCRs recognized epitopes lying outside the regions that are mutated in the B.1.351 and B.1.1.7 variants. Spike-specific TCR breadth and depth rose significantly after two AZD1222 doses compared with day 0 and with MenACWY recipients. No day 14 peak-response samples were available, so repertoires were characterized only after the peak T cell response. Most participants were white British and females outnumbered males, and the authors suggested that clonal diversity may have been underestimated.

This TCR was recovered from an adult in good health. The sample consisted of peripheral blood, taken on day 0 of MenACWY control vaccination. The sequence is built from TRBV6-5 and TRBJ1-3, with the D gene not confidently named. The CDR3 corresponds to CASRNREANTIYF. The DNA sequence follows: TGTGCCAGCAGAAATCGAGAGGCGAACACCATATATTTT.